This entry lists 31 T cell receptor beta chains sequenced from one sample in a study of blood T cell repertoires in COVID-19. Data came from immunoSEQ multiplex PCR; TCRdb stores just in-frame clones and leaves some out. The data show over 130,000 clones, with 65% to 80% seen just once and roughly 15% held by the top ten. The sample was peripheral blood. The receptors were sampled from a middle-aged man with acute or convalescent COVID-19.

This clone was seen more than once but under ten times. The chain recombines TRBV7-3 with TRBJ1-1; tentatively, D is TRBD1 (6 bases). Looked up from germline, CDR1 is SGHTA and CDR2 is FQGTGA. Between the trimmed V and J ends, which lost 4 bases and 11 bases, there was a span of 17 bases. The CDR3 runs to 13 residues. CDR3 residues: CASSSNPGHRAFF. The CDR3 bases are TGTGCCAGCAGCTCAAATCCGGGACATAGGGCTTTCTTT. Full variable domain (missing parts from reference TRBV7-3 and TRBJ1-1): GAGVSQTPSNKVTEKGKYVELRCDPISGHTALYWYRQSLGQGPEFLIYFQGTGAADDSGLPNDRFFAVRPEGSVSTLKIQRTERGDSAVYLCASSSNPGHRAFFGQGTRLTVV.

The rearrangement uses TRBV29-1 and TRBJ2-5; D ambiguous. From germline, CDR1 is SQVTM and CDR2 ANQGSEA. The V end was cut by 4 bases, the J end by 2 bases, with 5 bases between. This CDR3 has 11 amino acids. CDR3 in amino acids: CSVVQQETQYF. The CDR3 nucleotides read TGCAGCGTTGTGCAGCAAGAGACCCAGTACTTC.

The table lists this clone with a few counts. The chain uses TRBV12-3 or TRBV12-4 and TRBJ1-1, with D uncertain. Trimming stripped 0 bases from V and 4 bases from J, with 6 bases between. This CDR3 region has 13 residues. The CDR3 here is CASSLAGVTEAFF. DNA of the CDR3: TGTGCCAGCAGTTTAGCCGGGGTCACTGAAGCTTTCTTT.

CDR3 region: CASSEAGAPETQYF. CDR3 nucleotide sequence: TGTGCCAGCAGTGAGGCAGGGGCCCCAGAGACCCAGTACTTC. The chain couples TRBV25-1 to TRBJ2-5; D possibly corresponds to TRBD1 (6 bases). Germline CDR1 reads MGHDK; CDR2 reads SYGVNS. Trimming shortened V by 3 bases and J by 4 bases, and 12 bases separated the two germline ends. The CDR3 loop spans 14 amino acids.

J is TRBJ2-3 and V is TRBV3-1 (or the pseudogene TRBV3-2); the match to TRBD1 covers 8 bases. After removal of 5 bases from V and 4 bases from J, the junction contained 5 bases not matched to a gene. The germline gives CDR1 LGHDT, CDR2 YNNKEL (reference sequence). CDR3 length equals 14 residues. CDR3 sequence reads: CASSFGQGSDTQYF. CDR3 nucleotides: TGTGCCAGCAGCTTTGGACAGGGCTCAGATACGCAGTATTTT.

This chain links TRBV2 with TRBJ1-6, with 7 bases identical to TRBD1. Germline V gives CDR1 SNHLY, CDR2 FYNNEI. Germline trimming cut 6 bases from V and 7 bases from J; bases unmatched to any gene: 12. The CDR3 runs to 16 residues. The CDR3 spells CASRGSTGDHNSPLHF. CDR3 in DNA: TGTGCCAGCAGGGGATCAACAGGGGATCACAATTCACCCCTCCACTTT.

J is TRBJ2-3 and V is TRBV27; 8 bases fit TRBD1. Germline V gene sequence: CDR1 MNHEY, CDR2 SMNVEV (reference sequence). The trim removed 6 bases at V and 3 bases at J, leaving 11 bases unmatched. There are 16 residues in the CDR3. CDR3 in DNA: TGTGCCAGCAGGCGAGGGACAGGCTTAGATACAGATACGCAGTATTTT. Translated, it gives CASRRGTGLDTDTQYF.

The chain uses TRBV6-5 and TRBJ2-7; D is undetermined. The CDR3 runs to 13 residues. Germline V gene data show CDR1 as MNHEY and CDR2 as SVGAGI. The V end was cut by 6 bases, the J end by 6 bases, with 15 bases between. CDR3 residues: CASRNDMYSEQYV. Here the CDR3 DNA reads TGTGCCAGCAGGAACGACATGTATTCCGAGCAGTACGTC.

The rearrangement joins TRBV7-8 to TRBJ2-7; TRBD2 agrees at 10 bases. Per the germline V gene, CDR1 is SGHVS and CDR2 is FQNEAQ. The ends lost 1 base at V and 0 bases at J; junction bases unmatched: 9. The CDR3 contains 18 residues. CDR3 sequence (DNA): TGTGCCAGCAGCTTAGGGGTAGCGGGGGGTAGGAGCTCCTACGAGCAGTACGTC. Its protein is CASSLGVAGGRSSYEQYV.

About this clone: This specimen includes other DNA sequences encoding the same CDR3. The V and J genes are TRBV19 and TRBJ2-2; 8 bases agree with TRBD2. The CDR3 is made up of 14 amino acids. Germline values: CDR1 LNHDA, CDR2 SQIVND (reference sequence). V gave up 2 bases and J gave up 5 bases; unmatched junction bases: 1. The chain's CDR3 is CASSITGGTGELFF. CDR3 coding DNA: TGTGCCAGTAGTATAACGGGAGGGACCGGGGAGCTGTTTTTT.

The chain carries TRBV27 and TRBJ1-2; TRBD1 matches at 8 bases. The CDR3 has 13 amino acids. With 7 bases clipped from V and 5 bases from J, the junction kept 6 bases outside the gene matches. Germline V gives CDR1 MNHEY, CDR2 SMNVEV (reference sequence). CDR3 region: CASTDRVGYGYTF. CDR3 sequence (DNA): TGTGCCAGCACGGACAGGGTGGGGTATGGCTACACCTTC.

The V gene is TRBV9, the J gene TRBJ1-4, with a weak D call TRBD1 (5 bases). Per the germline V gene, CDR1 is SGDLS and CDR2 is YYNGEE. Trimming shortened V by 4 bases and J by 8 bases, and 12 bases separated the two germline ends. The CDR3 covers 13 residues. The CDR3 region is CASSPRVGEKLFF. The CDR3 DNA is TGTGCCAGCAGCCCCAGGGTTGGGGAAAAACTGTTTTTT.

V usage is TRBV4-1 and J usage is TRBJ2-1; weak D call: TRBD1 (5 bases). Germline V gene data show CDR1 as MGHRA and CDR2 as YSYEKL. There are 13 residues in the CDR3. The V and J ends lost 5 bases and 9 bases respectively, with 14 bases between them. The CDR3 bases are TGCGCCAGCAGCAACTGGGGCTTCGTTGAGCAGTTCTTC. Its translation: CASSNWGFVEQFF.

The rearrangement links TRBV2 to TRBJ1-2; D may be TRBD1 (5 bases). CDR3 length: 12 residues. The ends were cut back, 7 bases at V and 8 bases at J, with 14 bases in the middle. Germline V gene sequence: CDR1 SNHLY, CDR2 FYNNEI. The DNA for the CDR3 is TGTGCCAGCATGCCAGGGTTCGGCGGCTACACCTTC. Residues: CASMPGFGGYTF.

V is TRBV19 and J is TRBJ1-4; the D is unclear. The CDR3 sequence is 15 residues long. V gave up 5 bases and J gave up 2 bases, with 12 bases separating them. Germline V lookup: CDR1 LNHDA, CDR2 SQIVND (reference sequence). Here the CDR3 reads CASSPPRRTNEKLFF. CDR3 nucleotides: TGTGCCAGTAGTCCCCCCCGGCGGACTAATGAAAAACTGTTTTTT.

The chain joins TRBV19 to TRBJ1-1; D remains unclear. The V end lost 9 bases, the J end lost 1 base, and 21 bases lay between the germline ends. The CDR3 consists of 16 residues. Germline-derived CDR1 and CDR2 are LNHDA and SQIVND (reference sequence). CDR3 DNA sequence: TGTGCCAGCCGCATGGTTGGCGGGCGATCGAACACTGAAGCTTTCTTT. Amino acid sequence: CASRMVGGRSNTEAFF.

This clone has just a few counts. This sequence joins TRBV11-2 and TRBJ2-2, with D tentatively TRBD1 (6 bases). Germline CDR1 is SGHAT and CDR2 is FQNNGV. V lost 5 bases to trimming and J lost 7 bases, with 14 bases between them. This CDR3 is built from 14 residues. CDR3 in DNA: TGTGCCAGCAGCCCTATAACAGGGATCGGGGAGCTGTTTTTT. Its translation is CASSPITGIGELFF.

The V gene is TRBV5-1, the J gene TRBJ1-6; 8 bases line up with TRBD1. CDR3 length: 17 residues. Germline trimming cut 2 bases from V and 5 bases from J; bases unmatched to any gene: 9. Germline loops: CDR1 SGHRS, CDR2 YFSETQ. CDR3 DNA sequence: TGCGCCAGCAGCTTTGGGAAACAGGGGGTTGATAATTCACCCCTCCACTTT. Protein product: CASSFGKQGVDNSPLHF.

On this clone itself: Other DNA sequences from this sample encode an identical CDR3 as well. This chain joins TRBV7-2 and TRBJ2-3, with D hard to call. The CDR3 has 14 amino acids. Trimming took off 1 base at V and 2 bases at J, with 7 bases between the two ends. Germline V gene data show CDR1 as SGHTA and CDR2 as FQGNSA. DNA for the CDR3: TGTGCCAGCAGCTTAGACTTCTCCACAGATACGCAGTATTTT. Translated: CASSLDFSTDTQYF.

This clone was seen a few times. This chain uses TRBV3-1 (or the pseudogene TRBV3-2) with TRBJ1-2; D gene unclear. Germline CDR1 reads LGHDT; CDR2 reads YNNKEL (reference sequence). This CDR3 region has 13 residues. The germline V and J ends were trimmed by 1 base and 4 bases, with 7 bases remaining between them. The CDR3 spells CASSQGSLYGYTF. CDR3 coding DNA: TGTGCCAGCAGCCAAGGAAGCCTCTATGGCTACACCTTC.

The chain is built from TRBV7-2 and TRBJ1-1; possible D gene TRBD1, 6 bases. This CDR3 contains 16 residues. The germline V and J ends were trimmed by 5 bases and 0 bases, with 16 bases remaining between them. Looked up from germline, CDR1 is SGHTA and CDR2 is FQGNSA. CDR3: CASSPRGGQLNTEAFF. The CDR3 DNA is TGTGCCAGCAGCCCTAGGGGGGGGCAGCTGAACACTGAAGCTTTCTTT.

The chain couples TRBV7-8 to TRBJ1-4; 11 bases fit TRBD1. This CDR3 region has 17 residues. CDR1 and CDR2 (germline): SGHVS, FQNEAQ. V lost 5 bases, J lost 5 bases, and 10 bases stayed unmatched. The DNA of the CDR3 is TGTGCCAGCAGCACCCGGGACAGGGGGTTCCGGAATGAAAAACTGTTTTTT. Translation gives CASSTRDRGFRNEKLFF.

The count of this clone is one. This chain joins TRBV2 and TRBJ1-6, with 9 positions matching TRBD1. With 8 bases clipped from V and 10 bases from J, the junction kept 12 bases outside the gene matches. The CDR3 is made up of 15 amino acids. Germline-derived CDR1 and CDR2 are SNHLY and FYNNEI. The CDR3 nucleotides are TGTGCCAGCGAGAAAGACAGGGGACAGGGATCACCCCTCCACTTT. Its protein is CASEKDRGQGSPLHF.

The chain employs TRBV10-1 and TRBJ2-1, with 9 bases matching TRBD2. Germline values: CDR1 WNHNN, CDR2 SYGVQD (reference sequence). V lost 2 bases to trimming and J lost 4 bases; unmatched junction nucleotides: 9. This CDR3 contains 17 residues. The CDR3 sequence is CASSERLGAGGYNEQFF. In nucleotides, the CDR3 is TGCGCCAGCAGTGAGAGATTAGGCGCGGGGGGGTACAATGAGCAGTTCTTC.

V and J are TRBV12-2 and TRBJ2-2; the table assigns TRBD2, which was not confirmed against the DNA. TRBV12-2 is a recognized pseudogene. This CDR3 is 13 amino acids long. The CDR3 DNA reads TGTGCAAGTCGCTCCGAGCTCGGGTGGGAGCTGTTTTTT. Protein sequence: CASRSELGWELFF.

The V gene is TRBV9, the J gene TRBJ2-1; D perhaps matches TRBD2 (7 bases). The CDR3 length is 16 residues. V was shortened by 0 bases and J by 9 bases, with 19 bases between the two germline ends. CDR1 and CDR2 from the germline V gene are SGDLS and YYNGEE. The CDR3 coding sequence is TGTGCCAGCAGCGTAGAGGGGAGTCCGGGGGGCAGTGAGCAGTTCTTC. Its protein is CASSVEGSPGGSEQFF.

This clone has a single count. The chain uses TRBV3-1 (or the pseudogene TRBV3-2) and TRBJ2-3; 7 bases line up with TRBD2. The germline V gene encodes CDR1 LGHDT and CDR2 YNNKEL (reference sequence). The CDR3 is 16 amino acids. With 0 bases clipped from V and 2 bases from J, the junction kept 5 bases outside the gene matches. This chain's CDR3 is CASSQDGREDTDTQYF. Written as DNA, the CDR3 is TGTGCCAGCAGCCAAGATGGGAGGGAGGACACAGATACGCAGTATTTT.

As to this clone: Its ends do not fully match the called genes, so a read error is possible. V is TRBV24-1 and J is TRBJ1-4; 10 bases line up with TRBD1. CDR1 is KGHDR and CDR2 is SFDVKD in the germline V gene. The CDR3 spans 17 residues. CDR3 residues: CATSDPPGQGTSEKLFF. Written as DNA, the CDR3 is TGTGCCACCAGTGACCCGCCGGGACAGGGGACTAGTGAAAAACTGTTTTTT.

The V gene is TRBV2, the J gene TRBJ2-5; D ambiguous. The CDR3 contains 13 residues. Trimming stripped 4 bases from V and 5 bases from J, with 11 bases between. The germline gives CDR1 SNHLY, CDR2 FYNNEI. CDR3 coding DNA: TGTGCCAGCAGTGTGTTACTGTTGGAGACCCAGTACTTC. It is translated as CASSVLLLETQYF. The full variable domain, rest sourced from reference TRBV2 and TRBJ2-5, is EPEVTQTPSHQVTQMGQEVILRCVPISNHLYFYWYRQILGQKVEFLVSFYNNEISEKSEIFDDQFSVERPDGSNFTLKIRSTKLEDSAMYFCASSVLLLETQYFGPGTRLLVL.

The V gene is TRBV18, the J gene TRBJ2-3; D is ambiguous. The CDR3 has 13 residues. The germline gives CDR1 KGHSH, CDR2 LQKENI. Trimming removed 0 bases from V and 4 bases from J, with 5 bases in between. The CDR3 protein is CASSPPAADTQYF. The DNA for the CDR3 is TGTGCCAGCTCACCACCGGCGGCAGATACGCAGTATTTT.

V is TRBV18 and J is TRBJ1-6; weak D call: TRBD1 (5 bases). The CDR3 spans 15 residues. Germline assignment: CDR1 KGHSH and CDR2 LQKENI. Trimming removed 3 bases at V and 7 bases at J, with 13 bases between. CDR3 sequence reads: CASSPTQGTNSPLHF. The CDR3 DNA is TGTGCCAGCTCACCTACGCAGGGAACAAATTCACCCCTCCACTTT.